The 25 T cell receptor beta chains below come from one sample, sequenced in a study of shared clonotypes between healthy human individuals. Some clones are missing from TCRdb's copy, which holds only in-frame ones; the method was immunoSEQ multiplex PCR. The table includes 2 million to 2.5 million clones, more than 85% detected once. Sequenced material: naive CD4+ T cells from PBMCs. Subset given: CD45RA+ positively selected. All receptors derive from a man aged 18 to 30 in good health. Some clones in this sample may be carry-over from other donors' samples.

With regard to this clone: The same CDR3 is also encoded by other DNA sequences in this sample. The chain joins TRBV10-3 to TRBJ2-1; 9 bases align to TRBD2. V lost 2 bases and J lost 1; bases outside the gene matches: 0. CDR3 size: 15 residues. CDR1 and CDR2 from the germline V gene are ENHRY and SYGVKD. For the CDR3, the DNA is TGTGCCATCAGTGAGGCGGGAGGGTCCTACAATGAGCAGTTCTTC. This translates into CAISEAGGSYNEQFF.

The V and J genes are TRBV11-3 and TRBJ2-3; D is undetermined. Trimming left V 3 bases short and J 0 bases short, with 13 bases between. Germline V lookup: CDR1 SGHNT, CDR2 YENEEA. The CDR3 extends over 16 amino acids. The CDR3 reads CASSLGRAYSTDTQYF. The CDR3 DNA is TGTGCCAGCAGCTTGGGCAGAGCCTATAGCACAGATACGCAGTATTTT.

In DNA form, the CDR3 reads TGTGCCAGCAGACCGGGACTCCTTTACTATGGCTACACCTTC. This translates into CASRPGLLYYGYTF. The V gene is TRBV5-6, the J gene TRBJ1-2, with D tentatively TRBD1 (5 bases). Germline V gives CDR1 SGHDT, CDR2 YYEEEE. The CDR3 has 14 residues. Deletions cut 5 bases from V and 3 bases from J, with 14 bases between.

The chain combines TRBV7-9 with TRBJ2-7; tentatively, D is TRBD1 (6 bases). Between the trimmed V and J ends, which lost 5 bases and 7 bases, there was a span of 24 bases. The CDR3 is 16 amino acids. Germline V gene sequence: CDR1 SEHNR, CDR2 FQNEAQ (reference sequence). CDR3 DNA sequence: TGTGCCAGCAGCCCTACCCCCCCCAAGGACAGTTTGGAGCAGTACTTC. Its protein is CASSPTPPKDSLEQYF.

V is TRBV7-2 and J is TRBJ1-2; TRBD1 matches at 7 bases. V lost 7 bases, J lost 0 bases, and 8 bases stayed unmatched. The germline CDR1 and CDR2 sequences are SGHTA and FQGNSA. The CDR3 consists of 15 residues. The chain's CDR3 is CASTQGLGANYGYTF. In nucleotides, the CDR3 is TGTGCCAGCACACAGGGGCTAGGAGCTAACTATGGCTACACCTTC.

This rearrangement joins TRBV4-2 to TRBJ2-2; TRBD2 matches 9 bases. V lost 4 bases, J lost 5 bases, and 8 bases stayed unmatched. The CDR3 loop spans 16 amino acids. CDR1 and CDR2 from the germline V gene are LGHNA and YNFKEQ. CDR3 region: CASSPQAGGGTGELFF. CDR3 DNA sequence: TGTGCCAGCAGCCCACAAGCGGGAGGCGGTACCGGGGAGCTGTTTTTT.

The J gene is TRBJ2-2, the V gene TRBV4-2; D possibly corresponds to TRBD1 (7 bases). With 4 bases removed from V and 6 bases from J, the gap between germline ends came to 15 bases. This CDR3 contains 15 residues. Germline V CDR1 and CDR2: LGHNA, YNFKEQ. The CDR3 DNA reads TGTGCCAGCAGCCGAGGGGGCGCGGGGTCCGGGGAGCTGTTTTTT. Amino acid sequence: CASSRGGAGSGELFF.

The chain has TRBV9 and TRBJ1-2, with 7 bases matching TRBD1. Germline trimming cut 6 bases from V and 0 bases from J; bases unmatched to any gene: 11. CDR3 length: 16 residues. Germline V lookup: CDR1 SGDLS, CDR2 YYNGEE. CDR3 sequence (DNA): TGTGCCAGCACCCCCGGGACAGCCCTATCTAACTATGGCTACACCTTC. It encodes CASTPGTALSNYGYTF. The full variable domain, rest sourced from reference TRBV9 and TRBJ1-2, is DSGVTQTPKHLITATGQRVTLRCSPRSGDLSVYWYQQSLDQGLQFLIQYYNGEERAKGNILERFSAQQFPDLHSELNLSSLELGDSALYFCASTPGTALSNYGYTFGSGTRLTVV.

The chain joins TRBV7-9 to TRBJ2-4; tentative D call: TRBD1 (6 bases). The CDR3 is 19 residues long. Germline loops: CDR1 SEHNR, CDR2 FQNEAQ (reference sequence). Trimming shortened V by 0 bases and J by 4 bases, and 22 bases separated the two germline ends. CDR3 nucleotide sequence: TGTGCCAGCAGCTTAGCGGGTCAGGGGTCCTCAAGGCTTAAAAACATTCAGTACTTC. Protein product: CASSLAGQGSSRLKNIQYF.

The rearrangement uses TRBV5-1 and TRBJ1-3; D unclear. Germline V gene lookup returns CDR1 SGHRS and CDR2 YFSETQ. V was clipped by 0 bases and J by 3 bases, with 13 bases between them. The CDR3 has 16 amino acids. The CDR3 is CASSLVFSGFGNTIYF. CDR3 nucleotides: TGCGCCAGCAGCTTGGTGTTTTCCGGGTTTGGAAACACCATATATTTT.

The chain links TRBV5-1 to TRBJ1-1; 8 bases map to TRBD1. The CDR3 is made up of 16 amino acids. V was clipped by 4 bases and J by 5 bases; unmatched bases: 13. In germline, CDR1 is SGHRS, CDR2 YFSETQ. The CDR3 DNA sequence: TGCGCCAGCAGCACCGCTAGACAGGGGTGGACTACTGAAGCTTTCTTT. Amino acids: CASSTARQGWTTEAFF. The full variable domain, completed using reference TRBV5-1 and TRBJ1-1, is KAGVTQTPRYLIKTRGQQVTLSCSPISGHRSVSWYQQTPGQGLQFLFEYFSETQRNKGNFPGRFSGRQFSNSRSEMNVSTLELGDSALYLCASSTARQGWTTEAFFGQGTRLTVV.

The genes are TRBV6-5 and TRBJ1-1; D gene uncertain. Trimming cost V 10 bases and J 4 bases, with 19 bases left between them. The CDR3 loop spans 14 amino acids. The germline gives CDR1 MNHEY, CDR2 SVGAGI. CDR3 DNA: TGTGCCACACAGACTAGGGTGTCGGGCACTGAAGCTTTCTTT. As protein: CATQTRVSGTEAFF.

The rearrangement uses TRBV6-1 and TRBJ2-5, with 8 bases identical to TRBD1. J lost 0 bases, V lost 4 bases, and 4 bases had no gene match. This CDR3 has 15 amino acids. CDR1 and CDR2 (germline): MNHNS, SASEGT. The CDR3: CASSGNRGYQETQYF. The CDR3 DNA reads TGTGCCAGCAGTGGAAACAGGGGGTACCAAGAGACCCAGTACTTC.

This clone was seen just once. As DNA, the CDR3 is TGTGCCAGTAGTATAGGGTATGGGGGAGCCTACGAGCAGTACTTC. This encodes CASSIGYGGAYEQYF. The rearrangement uses TRBV19 and TRBJ2-7; D possibly matches TRBD1 or TRBD2 (5 bases each). CDR3 length: 15 residues. Germline CDR1 reads LNHDA; CDR2 reads SQIVND (reference sequence). V was shortened by 1 base and J by 2 bases, with 12 bases between the two germline ends.

The rearrangement uses TRBV5-1 and TRBJ2-1; TRBD2 aligns across 7 bases. Germline V gene sequence: CDR1 SGHRS, CDR2 YFSETQ. CDR3 length equals 16 residues. The J segment lost 2 bases and the V segment lost 0 bases, leaving 5 bases of the junction unmatched. CDR3 bases: TGCGCCAGCAGCTTGGTTAGCGGGCCCCCCTACAATGAGCAGTTCTTC. Its translation is CASSLVSGPPYNEQFF.

In the case of this clone: One end of the junction is discordant with germline, which a read error may explain. J is TRBJ2-1 and V is TRBV6-5, with D tentatively TRBD2 (7 bases). Germline values: CDR1 MNHEY, CDR2 SVGAGI. This CDR3 is built from 16 residues. The CDR3 DNA reads TGTGCCGGCAGTTACGCGAGGGGGGGAGGGGGCAATGAGCAGTTCTTC. Translating gives CAGSYARGGGGNEQFF.

This clone was seen once. V and J are TRBV7-2 and TRBJ2-3, with 14 bases that match TRBD2. This CDR3 comprises 16 residues. The V segment lost 3 bases and the J segment 4 bases; nucleotides outside the gene matches: 3. Germline assignment: CDR1 SGHTA and CDR2 FQGNSA. For the CDR3, the DNA is TGTGCCAGCAGCTTGGGACTAGCGGGAGCGGCAGATACGCAGTATTTT. This translates into CASSLGLAGAADTQYF.

In this sample, this clone turned up once. The CDR3 coding sequence is TGTGCCAGCAGTTTTAGCGGGAGGTCCGGGGAGCTGTTTTTT. It is translated as CASSFSGRSGELFF. The chain recombines TRBV2 with TRBJ2-2; TRBD2 matches 10 bases. This CDR3 is built from 14 residues. From germline, CDR1 is SNHLY and CDR2 FYNNEI. The V segment lost 5 bases and the J segment 6 bases; nucleotides outside the gene matches: 3.

This chain uses TRBV6-5 with TRBJ2-7, with D perhaps TRBD2 (7 bases). The CDR3 consists of 15 residues. Germline assignment: CDR1 MNHEY and CDR2 SVGAGI. Trimming shortened V by 9 bases and J by 7 bases, and 25 bases separated the two germline ends. The CDR3 DNA sequence: TGTGCCAGTTGCGGGGGCCAGGGGAAGGGGTTTGAGCAGTACTTC. Protein sequence: CASCGGQGKGFEQYF.

This chain connects TRBV5-1 to TRBJ2-2; the match to TRBD2 covers 9 bases. Germline V CDR1 and CDR2: SGHRS, YFSETQ. This CDR3 region has 15 residues. The V and J ends lost 3 bases and 1 base, in that order; junction bases with no gene match: 1. The CDR3 loop reads CASSSSGVNTGELFF. The CDR3 nucleotides read TGCGCCAGCAGCTCTAGCGGGGTGAACACCGGGGAGCTGTTTTTT.

The chain couples TRBV30 to TRBJ1-3; D remains unclear. Germline values: CDR1 GTSNPN, CDR2 SVGIG (reference sequence). V gave up 4 bases and J gave up 0 bases, with 4 bases separating them. CDR3 length equals 12 residues. The CDR3 sequence is CAWMSSGNTIYF. CDR3 DNA: TGTGCCTGGATGTCCTCTGGAAACACCATATATTTT. Filled out from reference TRBV30 and TRBJ1-3, the complete variable domain reads SQTIHQWPATLVQPVGSPLSLECTVEGTSNPNLYWYRQAAGRGLQLLFYSVGIGQISSEVPQNLSASRPQDRQFILSSKKLLLSDSGFYLCAWMSSGNTIYFGEGSWLTVV.

This clone has only a few counts. The rearrangement joins TRBV2 to TRBJ2-7; D remains ambiguous. The V gene lost 8 bases and the J gene lost 0 bases, with 8 bases spanning the gap. The germline V gene encodes CDR1 SNHLY and CDR2 FYNNEI. The CDR3 extends over 12 amino acids. Written as DNA, the CDR3 is TGTGCCAGCGCGTTGGACTCCTACGAGCAGTACTTC. It specifies CASALDSYEQYF.

V is TRBV6-4 and J is TRBJ2-3; unclear D gene. V lost 2 bases, J lost 2 bases, and 14 bases lay in between. CDR3 length equals 16 residues. From germline, CDR1 is MRHNA and CDR2 SNTAGT. CDR3 region: CASSDRHMPATDTQYF. The CDR3 DNA sequence: TGTGCCAGCAGTGACCGGCACATGCCCGCCACAGATACGCAGTATTTT.

V and J are TRBV5-1 and TRBJ2-7; weak D call: TRBD1 (6 bases). Trimming pared 4 bases from V and 6 bases from J, leaving 23 bases between. The CDR3 consists of 16 residues. Per the germline V gene, CDR1 is SGHRS and CDR2 is YFSETQ. The CDR3: CASSQETGTFQGEQYF. The DNA for the CDR3 is TGCGCCAGCAGCCAAGAAACCGGGACATTTCAGGGCGAGCAGTACTTC.

This chain connects TRBV10-3 to TRBJ1-2; the D gene is possibly TRBD1 (5 bases). CDR1 is ENHRY and CDR2 is SYGVKD in the germline V gene. Trimming cost V 3 bases and J 3 bases, with 14 bases left between them. This CDR3 spans 15 amino acids. The DNA of the CDR3 is TGTGCCATCAGTGATGCAAACAGGATGGACTATGGCTACACCTTC. Its protein product is CAISDANRMDYGYTF.